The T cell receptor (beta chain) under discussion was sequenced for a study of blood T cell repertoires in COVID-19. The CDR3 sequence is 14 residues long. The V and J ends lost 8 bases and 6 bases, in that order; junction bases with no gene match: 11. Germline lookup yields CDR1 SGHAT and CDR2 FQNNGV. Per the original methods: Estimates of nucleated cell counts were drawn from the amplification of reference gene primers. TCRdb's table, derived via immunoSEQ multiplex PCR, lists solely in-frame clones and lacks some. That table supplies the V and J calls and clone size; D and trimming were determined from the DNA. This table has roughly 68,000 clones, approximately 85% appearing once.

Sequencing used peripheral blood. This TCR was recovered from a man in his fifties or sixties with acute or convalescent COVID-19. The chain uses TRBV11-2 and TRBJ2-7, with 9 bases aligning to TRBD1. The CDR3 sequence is CASSSDRGTGEQYF. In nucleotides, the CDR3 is TGTGCCAGCTCCTCGGACAGGGGTACAGGCGAGCAGTACTTC. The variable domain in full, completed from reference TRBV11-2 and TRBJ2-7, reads EAGVAQSPRYKIIEKRQSVAFWCNPISGHATLYWYQQILGQGPKLLIQFQNNGVVDDSQLPKDRFSAERLKGVDSTLKIQPAKLEDSAVYLCASSSDRGTGEQYFGPGTRLTVT.